These 14 T cell receptor beta chains were all obtained from the same sample, sequenced in a study of T-cell reconstitution after alpha-beta-depleted transplantation in children. A TCRbeta library incorporating unique molecular identifiers was prepared. TCRdb reanalysed the PCR reads using MiXCR and keeps one entry per CDR3 protein. The sample records about 98,000 distinct CDR3 sequences, approximately 6% being singletons. This specimen consisted of PBMCs, mostly from graft donor cells, obtained 60 days after TCRalphabeta/CD19-depleted stem cell transplant. The receptor set was obtained from a female patient aged 2-15 years who had a stem cell transplant for Fanconi anemia, so the T cells may come from the graft donor.

The chain is built from TRBV5-1 and TRBJ2-7, with D perhaps matching TRBD1 (6 bases). There are 13 residues in the CDR3. The germline CDR1 and CDR2 sequences are SGHRS and YFSETQ. Trimming left V 0 bases short and J 4 bases short, with 8 bases between. The CDR3 DNA follows: TGCGCCAGCAGCTTGGTAGGGGGTTACGAGCAGTACTTC. It yields the protein CASSLVGGYEQYF.

The V call is TRBV2, the J call TRBJ2-3, with 11 bases fitting TRBD2. Germline lookup yields CDR1 SNHLY and CDR2 FYNNEI. This CDR3 is 15 amino acids long. J lost 2 bases, V lost 6 bases, and 4 bases had no gene match. The DNA for the CDR3 is TGTGCCAGCAGACGACTAGCGGGGTACACAGATACGCAGTATTTT. Translation: CASRRLAGYTDTQYF. Together with reference TRBV2 and TRBJ2-3, the CDR3 gives the full variable domain: EPEVTQTPSHQVTQMGQEVILRCVPISNHLYFYWYRQILGQKVEFLVSFYNNEISEKSEIFDDQFSVERPDGSNFTLKIRSTKLEDSAMYFCASRRLAGYTDTQYFGPGTRLTVL.

There are many counts of this clonotype. The rearrangement joins TRBV27 to TRBJ1-3; perhaps TRBD1 as D (6 bases). Trimming took off 5 bases at V and 3 bases at J, with 11 bases between the two ends. This CDR3 spans 14 amino acids. The V gene's germline CDR1 is MNHEY and CDR2 SMNVEV (reference sequence). CDR3 amino acids: CASSPDRFGNTIYF. CDR3 DNA sequence: TGTGCCAGCAGTCCGGACAGATTTGGAAACACCATATATTTT.

This clonotype was recorded at least ten times. The J gene is TRBJ1-5, the V gene TRBV29-1, with D tentatively TRBD1 (5 bases). Germline V gene sequence: CDR1 SQVTM, CDR2 ANQGSEA. V was pared by 7 bases and J by 5 bases, with 12 bases between. The CDR3 is 12 residues long. CDR3 sequence reads: CSDRQSHQPQHF. The CDR3 DNA is TGCAGCGATCGACAGTCGCATCAGCCCCAGCATTTT.

This clonotype was counted many times. The V gene is TRBV20-1, the J gene TRBJ2-2; D gene uncertain. Deletions cut 0 bases from V and 3 bases from J, with 8 bases between. CDR1 and CDR2 from the germline V gene are DFQATT and SNEGSKA (reference sequence). The CDR3 has 14 amino acids. CDR3 protein: CSARDGTDTGELFF. In DNA form, the CDR3 reads TGCAGTGCTAGAGATGGAACAGACACCGGGGAGCTGTTTTTT.

This clonotype was observed many times. The chain combines TRBV7-9 with TRBJ2-5; no clear D. Germline V gives CDR1 SEHNR, CDR2 FQNEAQ (reference sequence). V was trimmed by 4 bases and J by 2 bases, leaving 2 bases between them. The length of the CDR3 is 11 residues. In DNA form, the CDR3 reads TGTGCCAGCAGCTATCAAGAGACCCAGTACTTC. Translation gives CASSYQETQYF.

In this sample, this clonotype turned up many times. The V call is TRBV7-3, the J call TRBJ2-1, with D maybe TRBD2 (6 bases). The germline V gene has CDR1 SGHTA and CDR2 FQGTGA. The length of the CDR3 is 13 residues. Trimming removed 3 bases from V and 3 bases from J, with 6 bases in between. DNA of the CDR3: TGTGCCAGCAGCTTGACTAGCTACAATGAGCAGTTCTTC. Its protein product is CASSLTSYNEQFF.

The chain uses TRBV18 and TRBJ2-7, with D uncertain. This CDR3 has 13 residues. With 0 bases removed from V and 10 bases from J, the gap between germline ends came to 13 bases. Looked up from germline, CDR1 is KGHSH and CDR2 is LQKENI. The CDR3 is CASSPPAPREQYF. The CDR3 DNA reads as TGTGCCAGCTCACCACCGGCCCCTCGCGAACAGTACTTC.

This clonotype showed up many times. The J gene is TRBJ2-3, the V gene TRBV20-1; D call uncertain. Germline-derived CDR1 and CDR2 are DFQATT and SNEGSKA (reference sequence). The germline V and J ends were trimmed by 3 bases and 2 bases, with 9 bases remaining between them. There are 13 residues in the CDR3. The CDR3 loop reads CSASPGATDTQYF. In DNA form, the CDR3 reads TGCAGTGCTAGTCCCGGAGCCACAGATACGCAGTATTTT.

The chain has TRBV7-9 and TRBJ1-3; 8 bases match TRBD1. Germline values: CDR1 SEHNR, CDR2 FQNEAQ (reference sequence). After removal of 6 bases from V and 4 bases from J, the junction contained 11 bases not matched to a gene. The CDR3 is 16 amino acids. CDR3 region: CASRPSPGGWGNTIYF. The CDR3 DNA follows: TGTGCCAGCAGACCCTCACCAGGGGGCTGGGGAAACACCATATATTTT.

This clonotype was picked up many times. The rearrangement links TRBV12-3 or TRBV12-4 to TRBJ2-6, with 9 bases fitting TRBD2. This CDR3 is built from 17 residues. With V trimmed by 3 bases and J by 2 bases, 5 bases remained unmatched. In DNA form, the CDR3 reads TGTGCCAGCAGTTTGGGTCTAGCGGGAACTGGGGCCAACGTCCTGACTTTC. Amino acid sequence: CASSLGLAGTGANVLTF.

This clonotype has ten or more counts. The V gene is TRBV5-1, the J gene TRBJ2-7; D unresolved. CDR3 length equals 16 residues. Germline CDR1 reads SGHRS; CDR2 reads YFSETQ. V lost 3 bases to trimming and J lost 5 bases, with 21 bases between them. The CDR3 loop reads CASSWAVAGRMDEQYF. The CDR3 DNA follows: TGCGCCAGCAGCTGGGCCGTTGCAGGACGAATGGACGAGCAGTACTTC.

V and J are TRBV7-9 and TRBJ1-2; 7 positions match TRBD1. The CDR3 runs to 14 residues. Germline-derived CDR1 and CDR2 are SEHNR and FQNEAQ (reference sequence). With V trimmed by 2 bases and J by 6 bases, 6 bases remained unmatched. The CDR3 nucleotides are TGTGCCAGCAGCTTATCCGGAGGGGGCGATGGCTACACCTTC. It yields the protein CASSLSGGGDGYTF.

The chain combines TRBV6-1 with TRBJ2-5; unclear D gene. The CDR3 is 15 amino acids. From germline, CDR1 is MNHNS and CDR2 SASEGT. V lost 6 bases, J lost 3 bases, and 17 bases lay in between. As DNA, the CDR3 is TGTGCCAGCAGCGTACTTCCAGGACCCAAAGAGACCCAGTACTTC. Its translation: CASSVLPGPKETQYF.